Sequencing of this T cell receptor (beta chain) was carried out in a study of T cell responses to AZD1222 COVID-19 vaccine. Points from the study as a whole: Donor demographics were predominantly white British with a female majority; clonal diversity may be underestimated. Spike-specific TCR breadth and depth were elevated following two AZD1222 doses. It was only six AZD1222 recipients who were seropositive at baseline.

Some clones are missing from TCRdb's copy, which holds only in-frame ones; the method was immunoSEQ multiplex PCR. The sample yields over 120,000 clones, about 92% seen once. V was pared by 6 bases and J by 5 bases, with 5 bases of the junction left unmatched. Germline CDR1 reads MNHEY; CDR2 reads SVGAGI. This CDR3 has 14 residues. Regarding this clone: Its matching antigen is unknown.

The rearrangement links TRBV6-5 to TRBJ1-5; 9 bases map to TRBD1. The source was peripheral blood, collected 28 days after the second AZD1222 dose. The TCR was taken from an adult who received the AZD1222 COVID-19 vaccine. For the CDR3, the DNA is TGTGCCAGCAGACCGAACAGGGGGCATCAGCCCCAGCATTTT. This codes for CASRPNRGHQPQHF.